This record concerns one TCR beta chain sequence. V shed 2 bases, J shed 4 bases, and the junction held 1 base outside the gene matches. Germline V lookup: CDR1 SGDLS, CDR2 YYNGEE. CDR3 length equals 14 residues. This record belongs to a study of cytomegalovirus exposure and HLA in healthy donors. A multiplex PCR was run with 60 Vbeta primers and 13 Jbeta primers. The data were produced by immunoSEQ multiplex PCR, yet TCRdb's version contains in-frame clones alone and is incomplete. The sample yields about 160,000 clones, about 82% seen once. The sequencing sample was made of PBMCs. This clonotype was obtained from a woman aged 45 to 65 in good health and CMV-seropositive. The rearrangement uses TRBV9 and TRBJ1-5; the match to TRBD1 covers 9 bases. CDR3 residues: CASSVTGGNQPQHF. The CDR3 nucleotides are TGTGCCAGCAGCGTGACAGGGGGTAATCAGCCCCAGCATTTT.